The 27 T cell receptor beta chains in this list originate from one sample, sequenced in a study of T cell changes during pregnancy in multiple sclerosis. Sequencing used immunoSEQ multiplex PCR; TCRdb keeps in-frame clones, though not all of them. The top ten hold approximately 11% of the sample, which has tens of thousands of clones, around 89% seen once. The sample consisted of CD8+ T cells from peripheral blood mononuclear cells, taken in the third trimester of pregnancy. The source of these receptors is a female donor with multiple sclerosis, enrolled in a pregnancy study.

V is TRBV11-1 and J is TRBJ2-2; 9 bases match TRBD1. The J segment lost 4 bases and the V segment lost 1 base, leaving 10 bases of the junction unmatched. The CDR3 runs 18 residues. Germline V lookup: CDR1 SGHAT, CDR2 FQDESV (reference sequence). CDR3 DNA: TGTGCCAGCAGCTTAGGGTTACAGGGGGCAGAGGTCACCGGGGAGCTGTTTTTT. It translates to CASSLGLQGAEVTGELFF.

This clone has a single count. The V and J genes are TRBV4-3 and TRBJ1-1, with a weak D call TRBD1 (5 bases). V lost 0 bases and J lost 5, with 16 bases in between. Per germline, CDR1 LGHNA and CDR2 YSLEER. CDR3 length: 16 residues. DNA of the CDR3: TGCGCCAGCAGCCAAGATTATGCGGGGACGGGAACTGAAGCTTTCTTT. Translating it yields CASSQDYAGTGTEAFF.

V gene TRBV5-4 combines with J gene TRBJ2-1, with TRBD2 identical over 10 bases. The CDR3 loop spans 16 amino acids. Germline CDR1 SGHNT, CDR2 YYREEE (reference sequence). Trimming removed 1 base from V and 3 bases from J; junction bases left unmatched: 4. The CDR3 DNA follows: TGTGCCAGCAGCTTGCGCCTAGCGGGGGACTACAATGAGCAGTTCTTC. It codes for CASSLRLAGDYNEQFF.

The CDR3, as DNA: TGCGCCAGCAGCCAAGCCGCCGGGGAGGGGCGCACAGATACGCAGTATTTT. Translation gives CASSQAAGEGRTDTQYF. J is TRBJ2-3 and V is TRBV4-3; 7 bases fit TRBD2. The length of the CDR3 is 17 residues. J was trimmed by 1 base and V by 1 base; bases with no gene match: 8. Germline-derived CDR1 and CDR2 are LGHNA and YSLEER.

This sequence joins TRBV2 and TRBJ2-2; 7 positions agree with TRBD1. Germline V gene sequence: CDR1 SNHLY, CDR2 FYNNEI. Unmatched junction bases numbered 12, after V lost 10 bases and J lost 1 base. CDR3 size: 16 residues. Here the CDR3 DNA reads TGTGCCATCTTGAGGGGGCAGTTGGAGAACACCGGGGAGCTGTTTTTT. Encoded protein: CAILRGQLENTGELFF.

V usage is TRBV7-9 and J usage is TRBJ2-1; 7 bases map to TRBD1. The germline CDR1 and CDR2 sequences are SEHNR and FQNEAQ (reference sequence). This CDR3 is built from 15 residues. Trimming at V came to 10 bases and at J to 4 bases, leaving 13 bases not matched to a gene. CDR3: CATSSGDSRYNEQFF. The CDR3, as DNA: TGTGCCACAAGCTCTGGGGACAGTAGATACAATGAGCAGTTCTTC.

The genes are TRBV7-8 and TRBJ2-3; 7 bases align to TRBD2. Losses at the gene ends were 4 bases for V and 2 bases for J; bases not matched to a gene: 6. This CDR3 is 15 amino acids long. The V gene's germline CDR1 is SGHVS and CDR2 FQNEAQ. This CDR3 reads CASSYNSGHTDTQYF. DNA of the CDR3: TGTGCCAGCAGCTATAATAGCGGGCACACAGATACGCAGTATTTT.

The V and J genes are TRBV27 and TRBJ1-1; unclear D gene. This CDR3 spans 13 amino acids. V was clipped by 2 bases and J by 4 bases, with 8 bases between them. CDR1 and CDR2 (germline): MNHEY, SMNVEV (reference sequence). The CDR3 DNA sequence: TGTGCCAGCAGTTTACCGGGGAGCACTGAAGCTTTCTTT. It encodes CASSLPGSTEAFF.

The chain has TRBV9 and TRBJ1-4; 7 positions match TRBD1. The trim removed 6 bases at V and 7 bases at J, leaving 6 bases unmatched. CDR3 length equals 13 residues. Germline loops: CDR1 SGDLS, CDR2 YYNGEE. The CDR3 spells CASNPTGSEKLFF. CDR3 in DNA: TGTGCCAGCAACCCGACAGGGAGTGAAAAACTGTTTTTT.

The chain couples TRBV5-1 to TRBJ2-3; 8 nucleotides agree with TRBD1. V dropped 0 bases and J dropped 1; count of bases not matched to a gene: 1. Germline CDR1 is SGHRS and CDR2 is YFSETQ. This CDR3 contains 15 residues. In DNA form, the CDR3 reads TGCGCCAGCAGCTTGGTACAGGGGGGCACAGATACGCAGTATTTT. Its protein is CASSLVQGGTDTQYF.

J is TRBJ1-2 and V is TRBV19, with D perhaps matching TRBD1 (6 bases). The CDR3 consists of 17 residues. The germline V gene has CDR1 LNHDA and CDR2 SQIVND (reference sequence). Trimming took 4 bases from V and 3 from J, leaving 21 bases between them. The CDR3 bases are TGTGCCAGTAGTACCTCCTACCCGAAAGGGGGTGACTATGGCTACACCTTC. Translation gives CASSTSYPKGGDYGYTF.

The CDR3 reads CASSLAGWGGETQYF. The CDR3, as DNA: TGTGCCAGCAGCTTGGCAGGTTGGGGGGGAGAGACCCAGTACTTC. This chain uses TRBV7-3 with TRBJ2-5, with TRBD2 matching 7 bases. Germline trimming cut 3 bases from V and 4 bases from J; bases unmatched to any gene: 8. The CDR3 extends over 15 amino acids. The germline V gene encodes CDR1 SGHTA and CDR2 FQGTGA. The whole variable domain, remainder taken from reference TRBV7-3 and TRBJ2-5, is GAGVSQTPSNKVTEKGKYVELRCDPISGHTALYWYRQSLGQGPEFLIYFQGTGAADDSGLPNDRFFAVRPEGSVSTLKIQRTERGDSAVYLCASSLAGWGGETQYFGPGTRLLVL.

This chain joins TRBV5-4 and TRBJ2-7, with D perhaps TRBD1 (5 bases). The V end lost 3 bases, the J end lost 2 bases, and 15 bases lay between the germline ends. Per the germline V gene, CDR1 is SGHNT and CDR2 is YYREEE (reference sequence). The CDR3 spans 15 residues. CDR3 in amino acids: CASSSDARGPYEQYF. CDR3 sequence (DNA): TGTGCCAGCAGCTCAGATGCTAGGGGCCCCTACGAGCAGTACTTC. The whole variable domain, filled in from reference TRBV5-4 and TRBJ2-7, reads ETGVTQSPTHLIKTRGQQVTLRCSSQSGHNTVSWYQQALGQGPQFIFQYYREEENGRGNFPPRFSGLQFPNYSSELNVNALELDDSALYLCASSSDARGPYEQYFGPGTRLTVT.

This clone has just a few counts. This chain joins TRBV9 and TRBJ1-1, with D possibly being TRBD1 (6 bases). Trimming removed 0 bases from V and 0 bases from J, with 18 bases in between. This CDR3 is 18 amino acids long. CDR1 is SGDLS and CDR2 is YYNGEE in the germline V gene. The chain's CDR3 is CASSVATTGNGMNTEAFF. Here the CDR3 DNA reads TGTGCCAGCAGCGTAGCTACCACAGGGAACGGGATGAACACTGAAGCTTTCTTT.

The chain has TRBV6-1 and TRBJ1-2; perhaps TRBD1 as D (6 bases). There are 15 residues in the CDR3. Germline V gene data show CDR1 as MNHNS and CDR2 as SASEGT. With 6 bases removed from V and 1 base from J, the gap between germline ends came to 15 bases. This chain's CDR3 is CASSPTGTFNYGYTF. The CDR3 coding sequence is TGTGCCAGCAGCCCCACAGGGACCTTTAACTATGGCTACACCTTC.

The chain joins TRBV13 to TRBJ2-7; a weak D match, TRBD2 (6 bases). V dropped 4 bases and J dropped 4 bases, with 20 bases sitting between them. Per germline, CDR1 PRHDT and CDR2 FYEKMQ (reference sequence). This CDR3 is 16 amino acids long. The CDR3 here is CASSSRVESGSYEQYF. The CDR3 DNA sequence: TGTGCCAGCAGCTCTCGTGTAGAGAGCGGGTCGTACGAGCAGTACTTC.

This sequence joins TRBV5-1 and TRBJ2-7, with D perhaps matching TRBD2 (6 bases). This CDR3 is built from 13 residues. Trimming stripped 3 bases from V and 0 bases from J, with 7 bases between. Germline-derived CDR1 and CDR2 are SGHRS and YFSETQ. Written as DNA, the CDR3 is TGCGCCAGCAGCTGGGGGGACTCCTACGAGCAGTACTTC. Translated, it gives CASSWGDSYEQYF.

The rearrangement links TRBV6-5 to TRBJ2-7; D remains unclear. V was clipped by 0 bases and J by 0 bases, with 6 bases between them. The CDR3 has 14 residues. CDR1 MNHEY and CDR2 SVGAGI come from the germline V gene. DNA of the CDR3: TGTGCCAGCAGTTACTCGACACGCTCCTACGAGCAGTACTTC. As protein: CASSYSTRSYEQYF.

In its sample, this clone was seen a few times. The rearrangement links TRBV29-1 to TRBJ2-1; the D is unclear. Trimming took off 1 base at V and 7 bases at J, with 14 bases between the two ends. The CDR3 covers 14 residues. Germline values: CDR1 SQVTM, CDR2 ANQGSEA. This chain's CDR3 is CSVEGHLSGNEQFF. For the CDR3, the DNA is TGCAGCGTTGAAGGACACCTGTCAGGTAATGAGCAGTTCTTC.

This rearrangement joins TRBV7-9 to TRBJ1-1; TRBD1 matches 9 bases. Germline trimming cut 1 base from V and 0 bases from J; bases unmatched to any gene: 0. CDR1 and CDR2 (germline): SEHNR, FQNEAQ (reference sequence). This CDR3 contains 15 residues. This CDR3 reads CASSLGDRVNTEAFF. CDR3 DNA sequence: TGTGCCAGCAGCTTAGGGGACAGGGTGAACACTGAAGCTTTCTTT.

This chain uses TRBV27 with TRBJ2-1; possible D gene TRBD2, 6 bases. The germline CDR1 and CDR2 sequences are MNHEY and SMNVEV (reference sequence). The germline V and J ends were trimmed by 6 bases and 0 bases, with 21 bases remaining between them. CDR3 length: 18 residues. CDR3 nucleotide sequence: TGTGCCAGCAGGGAGGACTACTCTAGCGTTTTCTCCTACAATGAGCAGTTCTTC. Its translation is CASREDYSSVFSYNEQFF.

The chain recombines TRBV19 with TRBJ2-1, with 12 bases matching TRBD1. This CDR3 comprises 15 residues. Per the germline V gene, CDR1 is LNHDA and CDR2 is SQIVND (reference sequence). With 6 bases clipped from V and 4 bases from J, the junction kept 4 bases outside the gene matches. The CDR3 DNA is TGTGCCAGTAGCGGGACAGGGGGCGTATACAATGAGCAGTTCTTC. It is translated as CASSGTGGVYNEQFF.

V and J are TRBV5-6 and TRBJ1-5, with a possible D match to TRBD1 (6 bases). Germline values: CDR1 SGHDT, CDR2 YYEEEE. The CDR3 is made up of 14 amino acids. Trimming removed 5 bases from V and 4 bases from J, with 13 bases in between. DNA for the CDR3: TGTGCCAGCAGATTATGGACAGAAAATCAGCCCCAGCATTTT. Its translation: CASRLWTENQPQHF. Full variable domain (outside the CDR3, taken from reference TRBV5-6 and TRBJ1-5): DAGVTQSPTHLIKTRGQQVTLRCSPKSGHDTVSWYQQALGQGPQFIFQYYEEEERQRGNFPDRFSGHQFPNYSSELNVNALLLGDSALYLCASRLWTENQPQHFGDGTRLSIL.

The CDR3 spells CASSIFISSGFYEQYF. The CDR3 DNA is TGTGCCAGTAGTATATTTATTTCTAGCGGATTCTACGAGCAGTACTTC. The chain links TRBV19 to TRBJ2-7; 7 bases map to TRBD2. Per germline, CDR1 LNHDA and CDR2 SQIVND (reference sequence). The CDR3 spans 16 residues. Trimming removed 2 bases from V and 3 bases from J; junction bases left unmatched: 10.

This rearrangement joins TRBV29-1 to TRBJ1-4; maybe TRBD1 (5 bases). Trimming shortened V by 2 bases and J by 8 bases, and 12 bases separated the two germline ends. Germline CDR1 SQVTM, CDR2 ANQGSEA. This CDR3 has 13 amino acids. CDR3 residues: CSVELDSSEKLFF. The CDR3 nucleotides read TGCAGCGTTGAATTAGACAGTTCCGAAAAACTGTTTTTT. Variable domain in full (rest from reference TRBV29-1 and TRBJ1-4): SAVISQKPSRDICQRGTSLTIQCQVDSQVTMMFWYRQQPGQSLTLIATANQGSEATYESGFVIDKFPISRPNLTFSTLTVSNMSPEDSSIYLCSVELDSSEKLFFGSGTQLSVL.

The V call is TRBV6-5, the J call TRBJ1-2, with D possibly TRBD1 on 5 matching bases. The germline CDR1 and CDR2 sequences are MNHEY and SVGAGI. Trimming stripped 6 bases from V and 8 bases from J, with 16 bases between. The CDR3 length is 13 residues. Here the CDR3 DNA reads TGTGCCAGCAGCCCGGGGGAGGGCCCGGGCTACACCTTC. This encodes CASSPGEGPGYTF.

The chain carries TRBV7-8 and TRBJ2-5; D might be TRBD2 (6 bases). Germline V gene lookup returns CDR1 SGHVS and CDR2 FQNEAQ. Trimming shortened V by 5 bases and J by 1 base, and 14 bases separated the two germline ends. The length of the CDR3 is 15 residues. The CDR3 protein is CASSQSGGIQETQYF. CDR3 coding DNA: TGTGCCAGCAGCCAGTCCGGGGGAATCCAAGAGACCCAGTACTTC. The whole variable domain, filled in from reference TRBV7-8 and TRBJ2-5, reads GAGVSQSPRYKVAKRGQDVALRCDPISGHVSLFWYQQALGQGPEFLTYFQNEAQLDKSGLPSDRFFAERPEGSVSTLKIQRTQQEDSAVYLCASSQSGGIQETQYFGPGTRLLVL.